These 32 T cell receptor beta chains came from one sample sequenced in a study of shared clonotypes between healthy human individuals. Profiled with immunoSEQ multiplex PCR; TCRdb holds only in-frame clones, not every one. The data contain about 1 million clones, about 77% of them singletons. Input material: memory CD4+ T cells sorted from blood. The subset: CD45RA-negative fraction. The receptors were gathered from a man between 18 and 35 years old in good health.

As for this clone: The sample carries other DNA sequences with the same CDR3. This sequence joins TRBV2 and TRBJ2-3, with D possibly TRBD2 on 6 matching bases. CDR1 and CDR2 (germline): SNHLY, FYNNEI. The CDR3 runs 13 residues. The V gene lost 9 bases and the J gene lost 0 bases, with 10 bases spanning the gap. CDR3 protein: CASSGESTDTQYF. CDR3 sequence (DNA): TGTGCCAGTAGCGGAGAGAGCACAGATACGCAGTATTTT.

Only a few counts were recorded for this clone. V gene TRBV9 combines with J gene TRBJ2-5; D is unresolved. The germline gives CDR1 SGDLS, CDR2 YYNGEE. Between the trimmed V and J ends, which lost 1 base and 8 bases, there was a span of 15 bases. This CDR3 has 14 residues. CDR3 residues: CASSVNTLRDTQYF. The CDR3 coding sequence is TGTGCCAGCAGCGTAAATACCCTAAGAGACACCCAGTACTTC. The variable domain in full, completed from reference TRBV9 and TRBJ2-5, reads DSGVTQTPKHLITATGQRVTLRCSPRSGDLSVYWYQQSLDQGLQFLIQYYNGEERAKGNILERFSAQQFPDLHSELNLSSLELGDSALYFCASSVNTLRDTQYFGPGTRLLVL.

CDR3 in DNA: TGTGCCAGCAGTTTATTCTCTGAAGCTTTCTTT. It encodes CASSLFSEAFF. The genes are TRBV28 and TRBJ1-1, with unresolved D. The CDR3 consists of 11 residues. Per the germline V gene, CDR1 is MDHEN and CDR2 is SYDVKM. Deletions cut 1 base from V and 6 bases from J, with 3 bases between.

The chain recombines TRBV5-1 with TRBJ1-4, with TRBD1 matching 9 bases. Looked up from germline, CDR1 is SGHRS and CDR2 is YFSETQ. The ends lost 4 bases at V and 3 bases at J; junction bases unmatched: 7. This CDR3 is built from 16 residues. CDR3 DNA sequence: TGCGCCAGCAGCCAAACAGGGGGCTTGGCTAATGAAAAACTGTTTTTT. Translating gives CASSQTGGLANEKLFF.

V is TRBV11-2 and J is TRBJ2-7; D may be TRBD1 (6 bases). CDR3 length: 14 amino acids. V gave up 3 bases and J gave up 3 bases, with 12 bases separating them. In germline, CDR1 is SGHAT, CDR2 FQNNGV. CDR3 protein: CASSFGRGGYEQYF. CDR3 coding DNA: TGTGCCAGCAGCTTCGGCAGGGGTGGCTACGAGCAGTACTTC.

This rearrangement joins TRBV29-1 to TRBJ1-1, with D hard to call. Germline V lookup: CDR1 SQVTM, CDR2 ANQGSEA. Trimming pared 1 base from V and 1 base from J, leaving 1 base between. This CDR3 comprises 11 residues. CDR3 bases: TGCAGCGTTGAAGCGAACACTGAAGCTTTCTTT. This gives the protein CSVEANTEAFF.

For this clone: This sample also contains other DNA sequences that code for the same CDR3. The chain links TRBV30 to TRBJ1-2, with D perhaps matching TRBD1 (6 bases). This CDR3 contains 12 residues. Per the germline V gene, CDR1 is GTSNPN and CDR2 is SVGIG (reference sequence). Trimming stripped 3 bases from V and 7 bases from J, with 12 bases between. The CDR3 DNA sequence: TGTGCCTGGAGAGGGGGGAAAACTGGCTACACCTTC. Its translation is CAWRGGKTGYTF.

This clone was detected a few times. The V gene is TRBV30, the J gene TRBJ1-6; the D is unclear. The CDR3 runs 15 residues. The V and J ends lost 0 bases and 7 bases respectively, with 13 bases between them. Germline values: CDR1 GTSNPN, CDR2 SVGIG (reference sequence). CDR3 bases: TGTGCCTGGAGTGTACCGTCGGGAGGGAATTCACCCCTCCACTTT. This gives the protein CAWSVPSGGNSPLHF.

This clone appeared once. The genes are TRBV18 and TRBJ2-1; 9 nucleotides agree with TRBD2. The CDR3 length is 15 residues. Germline V lookup: CDR1 KGHSH, CDR2 LQKENI. The trim removed 5 bases at V and 7 bases at J, leaving 9 bases unmatched. CDR3 region: CASSFFAGGRNEQFF. CDR3 DNA sequence: TGTGCCAGCTCATTTTTCGCGGGGGGGCGGAATGAGCAGTTCTTC.

The chain recombines TRBV28 with TRBJ2-1; TRBD2 aligns across 11 bases. V was pared by 5 bases and J by 8 bases, with 5 bases of the junction left unmatched. Germline V CDR1 and CDR2: MDHEN, SYDVKM. The CDR3 runs to 14 residues. The CDR3 nucleotides are TGTGCCAGCAGTCCCCGACTAGCGGGACATGAGCAGTTCTTC. Amino acid sequence: CASSPRLAGHEQFF. The full variable domain, its missing parts supplied by reference TRBV28 and TRBJ2-1, is DVKVTQSSRYLVKRTGEKVFLECVQDMDHENMFWYRQDPGLGLRLIYFSYDVKMKEKGDIPEGYSVSREKKERFSLILESASTNQTSMYLCASSPRLAGHEQFFGPGTRLTVL.

The V call is TRBV19, the J call TRBJ2-6, with 9 positions matching TRBD1. The germline V gene has CDR1 LNHDA and CDR2 SQIVND (reference sequence). The CDR3 is 17 residues long. The V gene end was trimmed by 3 bases and the J gene end by 0 bases; junction bases not matched to a gene: 3. CDR3 amino acids: CASSMWTGVSGANVLTF. In DNA form, the CDR3 reads TGTGCCAGTAGTATGTGGACAGGGGTCTCTGGGGCCAACGTCCTGACTTTC.

This rearrangement joins TRBV30 to TRBJ2-6, with TRBD1 matching 10 bases. The V segment lost 5 bases and the J segment 1 base; nucleotides outside the gene matches: 5. Germline CDR1 is GTSNPN and CDR2 is SVGIG (reference sequence). This CDR3 contains 16 residues. As DNA, the CDR3 is TGTGCCTGGGGACAGGGGGTTCGATCTGGGGCCAACGTCCTGACTTTC. Amino acid sequence: CAWGQGVRSGANVLTF.

The chain employs TRBV19 and TRBJ1-1; D perhaps matches TRBD1 (6 bases). Germline V gene data show CDR1 as LNHDA and CDR2 as SQIVND (reference sequence). Deletions cut 6 bases from V and 1 base from J, with 12 bases between. CDR3 length equals 14 residues. CDR3 region: CASRSGTPNTEAFF. Written as DNA, the CDR3 is TGTGCCAGTAGGTCCGGGACACCGAACACTGAAGCTTTCTTT.

This sequence joins TRBV2 and TRBJ2-7; TRBD2 matches at 9 bases. Germline values: CDR1 SNHLY, CDR2 FYNNEI. The CDR3 loop spans 14 amino acids. In nucleotides, the CDR3 is TGTGCTACCGCGGGGAGTAGCGGGGGACACGAGCAGTACTTC. Translation: CATAGSSGGHEQYF.

V usage is TRBV5-6 and J usage is TRBJ2-7, with D hard to call. The CDR3 sequence is 15 residues long. Germline-derived CDR1 and CDR2 are SGHDT and YYEEEE. Trimming cost V 2 bases and J 2 bases, with 14 bases left between them. The CDR3 protein is CASSLGSRPTYEQYF. CDR3 nucleotide sequence: TGTGCCAGCAGCTTAGGAAGTAGGCCGACCTACGAGCAGTACTTC.

CDR3 DNA sequence: TGTGCCAGCACCCAGACAGGCTACGAGCAGTACTTC. Protein sequence: CASTQTGYEQYF. V gene TRBV6-1 combines with J gene TRBJ2-7, with a weak D call TRBD1 (6 bases). The CDR3 spans 12 residues. Germline V CDR1 and CDR2: MNHNS, SASEGT. Trimming shortened V by 7 bases and J by 3 bases, and 10 bases separated the two germline ends.

The chain couples TRBV19 to TRBJ2-6; TRBD1 is a possible D gene (5 bases). Germline V gives CDR1 LNHDA, CDR2 SQIVND (reference sequence). This CDR3 spans 15 amino acids. Trimming removed 6 bases from V and 2 bases from J, with 11 bases in between. CDR3 sequence reads: CASSSGSAGANVLTF. DNA of the CDR3: TGTGCCAGTAGCTCAGGGTCTGCTGGGGCCAACGTCCTGACTTTC.

The table lists this clone with a few counts. This chain joins TRBV9 and TRBJ2-3; D is uncertain. Germline V gives CDR1 SGDLS, CDR2 YYNGEE. This CDR3 region has 15 residues. The V and J ends lost 0 bases and 4 bases respectively, with 12 bases between them. The CDR3 spells CASSVVGSRSDTQYF. The CDR3 DNA reads as TGTGCCAGCAGCGTAGTTGGTTCTAGATCAGATACGCAGTATTTT.

A single count supports this clone. V gene TRBV4-1 combines with J gene TRBJ2-3; 7 positions match TRBD1. J was trimmed by 6 bases and V by 3 bases; bases with no gene match: 9. The germline CDR1 and CDR2 sequences are MGHRA and YSYEKL. This CDR3 has 15 residues. The CDR3 reads CASSHRQGERDTQYF. CDR3 nucleotide sequence: TGCGCCAGCAGCCACCGGCAGGGGGAAAGGGATACGCAGTATTTT.

The CDR3 coding sequence is TGTGCCAGCAGTTACGTCCTTTGGGGCGAGCAGTTCTTC. Residues: CASSYVLWGEQFF. V and J are TRBV6-5 and TRBJ2-1; D is perhaps TRBD1 (5 bases). The V and J ends lost 2 bases and 10 bases respectively, with 12 bases between them. Germline assignment: CDR1 MNHEY and CDR2 SVGAGI. The CDR3 is 13 amino acids.

The chain recombines TRBV2 with TRBJ2-7; D uncertain. There are 11 residues in the CDR3. In germline, CDR1 is SNHLY, CDR2 FYNNEI. V shed 2 bases and J shed 12 bases, with 11 bases lying between them. The CDR3 nucleotides are TGTGCCAGCAGTGAAATGGCAGTGCGGTACTTC. Its protein product is CASSEMAVRYF.

CDR3 region: CASRDRANTGELFF. In DNA, the CDR3 is TGTGCCAGCAGGGACAGGGCGAACACCGGGGAGCTGTTTTTT. This chain joins TRBV6-6 and TRBJ2-2, with 8 bases identical to TRBD1. The trim removed 6 bases at V and 0 bases at J, leaving 0 bases unmatched. This CDR3 has 14 amino acids. Germline V gene lookup returns CDR1 MNHNY and CDR2 SVGAGI (reference sequence).

This chain joins TRBV27 and TRBJ2-5, with 7 bases identical to TRBD2. Looked up from germline, CDR1 is MNHEY and CDR2 is SMNVEV (reference sequence). V trimming: 4 bases; J trimming: 5 bases; junction bases outside the gene matches: 10. The length of the CDR3 is 15 residues. The CDR3 bases are TGTGCCAGCAGTTCTCGGCGGGGGTTTGTGGAGACCCAGTACTTC. It translates to CASSSRRGFVETQYF.

The chain has TRBV6-1 and TRBJ1-6; D is ambiguous. V was clipped by 0 bases and J by 8 bases, with 5 bases between them. The CDR3 consists of 13 residues. Germline V gene data show CDR1 as MNHNS and CDR2 as SASEGT. CDR3 in amino acids: CASSEARDSPLHF. CDR3 in DNA: TGTGCCAGCAGTGAAGCCCGAGATTCACCCCTCCACTTT.

The chain is built from TRBV5-1 and TRBJ2-1; weak D call: TRBD1 (5 bases). V was clipped by 0 bases and J by 8 bases, with 9 bases between them. CDR3 length equals 13 residues. CDR1 and CDR2 (germline): SGHRS, YFSETQ. The CDR3 nucleotides are TGCGCCAGCAGCTTGGCCATCAGGGATGAGCAGTTCTTC. It yields the protein CASSLAIRDEQFF.

This chain uses TRBV5-1 with TRBJ2-5, with unresolved D. The CDR3 covers 15 residues. The V end lost 4 bases, the J end lost 5 bases, and 18 bases lay between the germline ends. Germline lookup yields CDR1 SGHRS and CDR2 YFSETQ. The CDR3 DNA follows: TGCGCCAGCAGCCCCACCCCGGGTTCGGGCGAGACCCAGTACTTC. Amino acid sequence: CASSPTPGSGETQYF. The entire variable domain, with the rest obtained from reference TRBV5-1 and TRBJ2-5, is as follows: KAGVTQTPRYLIKTRGQQVTLSCSPISGHRSVSWYQQTPGQGLQFLFEYFSETQRNKGNFPGRFSGRQFSNSRSEMNVSTLELGDSALYLCASSPTPGSGETQYFGPGTRLLVL.

The CDR3, as DNA: TGTGCCACCTCCCGGGGAGGGGACACTAATGAAAAACTGTTTTTT. Protein: CATSRGGDTNEKLFF. The V and J genes are TRBV19 and TRBJ1-4; a weak D match, TRBD1 (5 bases). V was pared by 10 bases and J by 2 bases, with 17 bases between. From germline, CDR1 is LNHDA and CDR2 SQIVND (reference sequence). The CDR3 is made up of 15 amino acids.

This chain joins TRBV5-1 and TRBJ1-6; unclear D gene. From germline, CDR1 is SGHRS and CDR2 YFSETQ. Trimming left V 9 bases short and J 5 bases short, with 12 bases between. This CDR3 is built from 13 residues. Here the CDR3 reads CATKVGHNSPLHF. CDR3 nucleotides: TGCGCCACGAAAGTAGGGCATAATTCACCCCTCCACTTT.

The chain employs TRBV6-6 and TRBJ2-3, with D possibly TRBD2 on 6 matching bases. The germline CDR1 and CDR2 sequences are MNHNY and SVGAGI (reference sequence). V lost 0 bases, J lost 5 bases, and 12 bases lay in between. The CDR3 length is 15 residues. In DNA, the CDR3 is TGTGCCAGCAGTTACTCGGGGGGATTCAGAGATACGCAGTATTTT. Translated: CASSYSGGFRDTQYF.

This chain uses TRBV2 with TRBJ1-2, with TRBD1 as a possible D gene (5 bases). CDR3 length equals 14 residues. Germline CDR1 is SNHLY and CDR2 is FYNNEI. Trimming removed 10 bases from V and 5 bases from J, with 20 bases in between. The CDR3 protein is CATRSGKGDYGYTF. CDR3 DNA sequence: TGTGCCACCCGGTCGGGGAAAGGGGATTATGGCTACACCTTC.

Remarks on this clone: A far more abundant clone sits one base away, making this likely a read error. Other nucleotide sequences from this sample produce the same CDR3. This chain joins TRBV6-1 and TRBJ2-7, with D unresolved. V was trimmed by 9 bases and J by 4 bases, leaving 7 bases between them. The V gene's germline CDR1 is MNHNS and CDR2 SASEGT. This CDR3 comprises 10 residues. CDR3 in DNA: TGTGCCAGTGCACATTACGAGCAGTACTTC. Protein: CASAHYEQYF.

The J gene is TRBJ2-7, the V gene TRBV12-5; D ambiguous. The CDR3 sequence is 11 residues long. Trimming shortened V by 7 bases and J by 5 bases, and 9 bases separated the two germline ends. In germline, CDR1 is LGHNT, CDR2 FRNRAP. CDR3 bases: TGTGCTAGTGCCGCAGTCCACGAGCAGTACTTC. It codes for CASAAVHEQYF.